This entry features one T cell receptor beta chain sequence. All of the donors resided in Nashville, Tennessee, and each was a Caucasian adult. The CDR3 length is 13 residues. Germline values: CDR1 MRHNA, CDR2 SNTAGT. With 2 bases removed from V and 3 bases from J, the gap between germline ends came to 6 bases. The sample originates from a study of shared clonotypes between healthy human individuals. What was sequenced on ten immunoSEQ deep assay plates was unsorted PBMC DNA. Some clones are missing from TCRdb's copy, which holds only in-frame ones; the method was immunoSEQ multiplex PCR. Of hundreds of thousands of clones in the sample, over 65% are singletons; the top ten hold over 10%.

The sample comprised PBMCs. The sequence was obtained from a woman aged 40 to 55 in good health. Some clones in this sample may be carry-over from other donors' samples. The gene calls are TRBV6-4 and TRBJ2-3, with unresolved D. The CDR3: CASSDGTTDTQYF. CDR3 coding DNA: TGTGCCAGCAGTGACGGAACGACAGATACGCAGTATTTT.